The text below deals with one T cell receptor (beta chain). Genomic DNA for TCR beta libraries, approximately 2.1 micrograms, came from cryopreserved PBMCs. The protocol was immunoSEQ multiplex PCR, while the TCRdb copy is restricted to in-frame clones and leaves out a portion. The top ten hold more than 5% of the sample, which has fewer than 90,000 clones, more than 70% seen once. The germline V gene has CDR1 SQVTM and CDR2 ANQGSEA. V lost 3 bases and J 4 bases, leaving 24 bases between the germline ends. The CDR3 extends over 17 amino acids. The data belong to a study of cytotoxic CD8 clonotypes in ibrutinib-treated CLL. Study information: The taking of response samples occurred after a median about 12 months of treatment, with a range of 6 to 36.

The V and J genes are TRBV29-1 and TRBJ1-1; possible D gene TRBD1, 5 bases. This sequence originates from a human donor with chronic lymphocytic leukemia. The input for sequencing was PBMCs, taken before ibrutinib treatment. The CDR3, as DNA: TGCAGCGTTGAGAACTTGTCCTGGGATGACGGGACCACTGAAGCTTTCTTT. Its protein product is CSVENLSWDDGTTEAFF.